The sequence of this T cell receptor beta chain was determined in a study of blood T cell repertoires in COVID-19. The CDR3 covers 13 residues. Germline-derived CDR1 and CDR2 are KGHSH and LQKENI. V was clipped by 3 bases and J by 1 base, with 6 bases between them. Only in-frame clones appear in the TCRdb table, and some are missing; sequencing was by immunoSEQ multiplex PCR. The sample has about 200,000 clones, roughly 91% seen once. The source material was peripheral blood. This TCR derives from a man aged 35-49 years with active or convalescent COVID-19. V is TRBV18 and J is TRBJ1-1; a weak D match, TRBD1 (5 bases). The CDR3: CASSPGGNTEAFF. The CDR3 DNA reads TGTGCCAGCTCACCGGGGGGGAACACTGAAGCTTTCTTT.